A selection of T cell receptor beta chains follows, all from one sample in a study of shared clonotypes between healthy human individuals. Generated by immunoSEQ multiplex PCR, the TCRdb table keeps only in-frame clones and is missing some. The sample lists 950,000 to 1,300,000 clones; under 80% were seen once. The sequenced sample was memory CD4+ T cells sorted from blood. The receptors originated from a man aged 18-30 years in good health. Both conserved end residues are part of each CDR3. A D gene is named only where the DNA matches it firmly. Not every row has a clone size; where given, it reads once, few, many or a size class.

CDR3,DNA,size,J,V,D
CASSLEVITGELFF,TGTGCCAGCAGCTTGGAGGTGATCACCGGGGAGCTGTTTTTT,-,TRBJ2-2,TRBV7-8,-
CASSLGLRDGYTF,TGTGCCAGCAGCTTAGGCCTCAGGGATGGCTACACCTTC,once,TRBJ1-2,TRBV7-3,-
CASRPSAGPSSYNEQFF,TGTGCCAGTAGACCATCTGCGGGCCCCAGCTCCTACAATGAGCAGTTCTTC,-,TRBJ2-1,TRBV19,-
CASSLPDSYEQYF,TGTGCCAGCAGCTTGCCGGACTCCTACGAGCAGTACTTC,-,TRBJ2-7,TRBV5-4,-
CSENRVHEQFF,TGCAGTGAAAACAGGGTTCATGAGCAGTTCTTC,-,TRBJ2-1,TRBV20-1,-
CATSKPGENTEAFF,TGTGCCACCAGCAAACCGGGAGAGAACACTGAAGCTTTCTTT,once,TRBJ1-1,TRBV15,-
CASSPRVGDGTGELFF,TGTGCCAGCAGCCCGCGAGTTGGGGATGGGACCGGGGAGCTGTTTTTT,-,TRBJ2-2,TRBV11-3,-
CASSLAQGSGDTQYF,TGCGCCAGCAGCTTGGCCCAGGGGTCCGGAGATACGCAGTATTTT,-,TRBJ2-3,TRBV5-1,-
CASSQGQAAAGNTIYF,TGCGCCAGCAGCCAGGGCCAGGCCGCTGCGGGAAACACCATATATTTT,-,TRBJ1-3,TRBV5-1,-
CASSQEVGQGTYGYTF,TGCGCCAGCAGCCAAGAAGTTGGACAGGGGACCTATGGCTACACCTTC,-,TRBJ1-2,TRBV4-1,TRBD1
CASSPDRDQPQHF,TGTGCCAGCTCGCCGGACAGGGATCAGCCCCAGCATTTT,-,TRBJ1-5,TRBV18,TRBD1
CASGLAQGNEQFF,TGTGCTAGTGGTTTGGCTCAGGGGAATGAGCAGTTCTTC,-,TRBJ2-1,TRBV12-5,-
CASSSLGGNTEAFF,TGTGCCAGCAGCTCCCTCGGGGGGAACACTGAAGCTTTCTTT,-,TRBJ1-1,TRBV7-3,-
CASSRGGVATNEKLFF,TGCGCCAGCAGCCGGGGGGGGGTAGCAACTAATGAAAAACTGTTTTTT,-,TRBJ1-4,TRBV4-1,-
CASSPGGLAGYNEQFF,TGCGCCAGCAGCCCGGGCGGACTAGCGGGCTACAATGAGCAGTTCTTC,few,TRBJ2-1,TRBV5-1,TRBD2
CASSKSHSTGNTIYF,TGTGCCAGTAGTAAAAGCCATTCCACCGGAAACACCATATATTTT,-,TRBJ1-3,TRBV19,-
CASTIDSSNTGGYTF,TGTGCCAGCACCATCGACAGCTCCAATACCGGGGGCTACACCTTC,-,TRBJ1-2,TRBV28,-
CASSLRLAGAETQYF,TGTGCCAGCAGTCTAAGGTTAGCGGGAGCAGAGACCCAGTACTTC,-,TRBJ2-5,TRBV7-6,TRBD2
CASSRGLVQETQYF,TGTGCCAGCAGCCGGGGACTTGTCCAAGAGACCCAGTACTTC,-,TRBJ2-5,TRBV14,-
CATLGDYQETQYF,TGTGCCACCCTAGGGGATTACCAAGAGACCCAGTACTTC,-,TRBJ2-5,TRBV10-3,-
CASSTPGAGMNTEAFF,TGTGCCAGCAGCACCCCCGGTGCAGGAATGAACACTGAAGCTTTCTTT,-,TRBJ1-1,TRBV25-1,-
CASSLGHINSGNTIYF,TGTGCCAGCAGCTTGGGTCATATCAACTCTGGAAACACCATATATTTT,-,TRBJ1-3,TRBV5-6,-
CASRTEGAPNTEAFF,TGTGCCAGCAGGACCGAAGGGGCCCCGAACACTGAAGCTTTCTTT,-,TRBJ1-1,TRBV6-6,-
CASSLGLAGEGEQFF,TGTGCCAGCAGCTTAGGCCTAGCGGGAGAAGGTGAGCAGTTCTTC,-,TRBJ2-1,TRBV11-2,TRBD2
CASSPTGNNEQYF,TGTGCCAGCAGCCCCACAGGGAATAACGAGCAGTACTTC,-,TRBJ2-7,TRBV7-9,-
CASSPVRNEQYF,TGTGCCAGCAGTCCAGTCCGCAACGAGCAGTACTTC,few,TRBJ2-7,TRBV2,-
CAWTWDRTGELFF,TGTGCCTGGACCTGGGACAGGACCGGGGAGCTGTTTTTT,-,TRBJ2-2,TRBV30,TRBD1
CATQPGPSSSGNTIYF,TGTGCCACACAACCGGGACCCTCGAGCTCTGGAAACACCATATATTTT,few,TRBJ1-3,TRBV11-3,-
CASSQEGDRGLPNTEAFF,TGTGCCAGCAGCCAAGAGGGTGACAGGGGGCTACCGAACACTGAAGCTTTCTTT,-,TRBJ1-1,TRBV14,TRBD1
CASSRRTGNTEAFF,TGTGCCAGCAGCCGCCGGACGGGCAACACTGAAGCTTTCTTT,-,TRBJ1-1,TRBV6-5,-
CASSQGLTRGPGNEQFF,TGCGCCAGCAGCCAAGGGCTTACGAGAGGGCCGGGGAATGAGCAGTTCTTC,-,TRBJ2-1,TRBV4-3,-
CASSPSTGSGNTIYF,TGTGCCAGCAGCCCGAGCACAGGCTCTGGAAACACCATATATTTT,-,TRBJ1-3,TRBV7-9,-
CASSVGGGEQYF,TGTGCCAGCAGCGTGGGAGGGGGCGAGCAGTACTTC,-,TRBJ2-7,TRBV9,-
CASTTGGNTIYF,TGTGCCAGCACGACTGGAGGAAACACCATATATTTT,once,TRBJ1-3,TRBV28,-
CASSLVSREKLFF,TGCGCCAGCAGCTTGGTTAGTCGGGAAAAACTGTTTTTT,-,TRBJ1-4,TRBV5-1,-
CASSGGQGLNNEQFF,TGTGCCAGCAGCGGTGGACAGGGGTTGAACAATGAGCAGTTCTTC,-,TRBJ2-1,TRBV7-3,TRBD1
CAWSRVGPEQYF,TGTGCCTGGAGTCGAGTAGGGCCCGAGCAGTACTTC,-,TRBJ2-7,TRBV30,-
CASSISRDGAYEQYF,TGTGCCAGCAGCATCTCCCGGGACGGCGCCTACGAGCAGTACTTC,-,TRBJ2-7,TRBV7-3,-
CASSPPAAMETQYF,TGTGCCAGCAGCCCTCCAGCCGCGATGGAGACCCAGTACTTC,-,TRBJ2-5,TRBV7-2,-
CATSRVGSGGLKETQYF,TGTGCCACCAGCAGAGTCGGTAGCGGGGGGCTAAAAGAGACCCAGTACTTC,-,TRBJ2-5,TRBV15,TRBD2
CASSSETGKDQFF,TGTGCCAGCAGCTCGGAGACAGGGAAGGACCAGTTCTTC,-,TRBJ2-1,TRBV5-6,TRBD1
CASSLYIQETQYF,TGTGCCAGCAGTTTATACATCCAAGAGACCCAGTACTTC,-,TRBJ2-5,TRBV2,-
CASSLQGPSGNTIYF,TGTGCCAGCAGCTTACAGGGACCCTCTGGAAACACCATATATTTT,-,TRBJ1-3,TRBV7-6,-
CSVRRTGGTEAFF,TGCAGCGTTCGTCGGACAGGAGGGACTGAAGCTTTCTTT,-,TRBJ1-1,TRBV29-1,TRBD1
CASTLGSQGYGYTF,TGCGCCAGCACCCTGGGGAGTCAGGGATATGGCTACACCTTC,many,TRBJ1-2,TRBV10-2,-
CASSLGGGVRQAESSQYF,TGTGCCAGCAGCTTAGGAGGGGGGGTTCGACAGGCGGAATCGTCCCAGTACTTC,few,TRBJ2-7,TRBV11-2,-
CASSARQGRNEQYF,TGTGCCAGCAGCGCCAGACAGGGGAGGAACGAGCAGTACTTC,-,TRBJ2-7,TRBV11-1,TRBD1
CASSMGTDNSPLHF,TGTGCCAGCTCCATGGGGACAGATAATTCACCCCTCCACTTT,-,TRBJ1-6,TRBV18,TRBD1
CAWSEGVGTEAFF,TGTGCCTGGTCCGAGGGTGTCGGGACTGAAGCTTTCTTT,-,TRBJ1-1,TRBV30,-
CAKSLQGYGYTF,TGTGCCAAATCCTTACAGGGTTATGGCTACACCTTC,-,TRBJ1-2,TRBV6-5,-
CASSPVVETQYF,TGTGCCAGCAGCCCCGTCGTAGAGACCCAGTACTTC,-,TRBJ2-5,TRBV7-6,-